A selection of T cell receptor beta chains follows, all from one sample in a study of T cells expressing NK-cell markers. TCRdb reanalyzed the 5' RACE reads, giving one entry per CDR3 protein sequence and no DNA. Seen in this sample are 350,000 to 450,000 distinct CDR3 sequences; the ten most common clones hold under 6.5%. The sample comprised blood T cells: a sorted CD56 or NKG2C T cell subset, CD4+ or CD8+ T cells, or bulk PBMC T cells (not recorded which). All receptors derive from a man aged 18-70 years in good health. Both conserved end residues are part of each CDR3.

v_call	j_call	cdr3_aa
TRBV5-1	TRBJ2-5	CASSRTSGGGPETQYF
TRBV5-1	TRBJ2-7	CASSFSGGSSYEQYF
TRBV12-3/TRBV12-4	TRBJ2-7	CASSLKRGGLKTYEQYF
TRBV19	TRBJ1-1	CASSMSRRDTEAFF
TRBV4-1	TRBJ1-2	CASSPSDGDLSYTF
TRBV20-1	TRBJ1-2	CSASRTGVRGGYTF
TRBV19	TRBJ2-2	CASSRGGNTGELFF
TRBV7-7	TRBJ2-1	CASSPQGGMYNEQFF
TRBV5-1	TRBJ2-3	CASSLGSYDPTDTQYF
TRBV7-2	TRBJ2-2	CASTAWWGSGTGELFF
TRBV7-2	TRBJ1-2	CAGRGASYGYTF
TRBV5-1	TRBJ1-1	CASSLVQGRGTEAFF
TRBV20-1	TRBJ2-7	CSARRDRTYEQYF
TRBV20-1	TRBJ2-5	CSASTSGPVRRETQYF
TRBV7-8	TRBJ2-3	CASSCPSRRTGCRTDTQYF
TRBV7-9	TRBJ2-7	CASSLSPRPGGLYEQYF
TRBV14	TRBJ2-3	CASSQAGGGTDTQYF
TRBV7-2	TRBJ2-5	CASSDGQFGETQYF
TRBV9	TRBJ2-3	CASSVGDWGVSRTQYF
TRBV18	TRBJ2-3	CASSLHSGTSGVTDTQYF
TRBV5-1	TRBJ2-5	CASRSGVETQYF
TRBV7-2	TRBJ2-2	CASSPRTGWAGELFF
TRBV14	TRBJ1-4	CASSQLREGPNEKLFF
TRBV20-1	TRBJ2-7	CSALSETYEQYF
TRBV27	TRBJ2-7	CASSLSYGLGYEQYF
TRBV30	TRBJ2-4	CAWSHRRDTKNIQYF
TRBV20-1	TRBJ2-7	CSAPKGISSYEQYF
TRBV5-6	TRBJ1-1	CASSLGDRRNTEAFF
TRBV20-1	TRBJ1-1	CSAIQGLGNTEAFF
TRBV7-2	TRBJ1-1	CASSLSAGAIAEAFF
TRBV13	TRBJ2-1	CASRISGGAYNEQFF
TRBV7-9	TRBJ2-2	CASSRPGQLDTGELFF
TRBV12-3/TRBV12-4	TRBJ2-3	CASTTLAGGPTDTQYF
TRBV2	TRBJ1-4	CASRQSWEKLFF
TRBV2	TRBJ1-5	CASRETVSNQPQHF
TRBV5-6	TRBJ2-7	CASRATGRELPSPYEQYF
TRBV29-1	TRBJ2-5	CSVMGLQETQYF
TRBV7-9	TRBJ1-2	CASSLTDNYGYTF
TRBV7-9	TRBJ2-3	CASSRSGRGTFTDTQYF
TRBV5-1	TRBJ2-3	CASTRGAVTSTDTQYF
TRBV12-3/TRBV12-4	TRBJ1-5	CASSLARSGNQPQHF
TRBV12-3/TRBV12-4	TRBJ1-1	CASRESGAGNTEAFF
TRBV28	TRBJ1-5	CASSFGGAGNQPQHF
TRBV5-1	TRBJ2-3	CASREGGDFTDTQYF
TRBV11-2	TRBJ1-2	CASSFASGDGYTF
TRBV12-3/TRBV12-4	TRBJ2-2	CASSPGQGPGELFF
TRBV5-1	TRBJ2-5	CASSPITDRGEETQYF
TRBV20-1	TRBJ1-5	CSARHYREGDQPQHF
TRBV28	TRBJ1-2	CASSPPGRAYGYTF
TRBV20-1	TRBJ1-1	CSASFRVEAFF
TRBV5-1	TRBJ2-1	CASSLGAGGKSSEQFF
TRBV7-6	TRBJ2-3	CALRWDLADTQYF
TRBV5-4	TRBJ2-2	CASSLVVGLAGGPNTGELFF
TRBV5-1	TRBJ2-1	CASSFWDSSGGGHDEQFF
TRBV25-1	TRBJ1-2	CASSESGARGNYGYTF
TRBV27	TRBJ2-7	CASSLPGNLGKQYF
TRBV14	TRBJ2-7	CASSQFPDRRLYEQYF
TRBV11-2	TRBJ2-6	CASSLRGVSGVSGANVLTF
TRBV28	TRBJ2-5	CASSWGLAGLQETQYF
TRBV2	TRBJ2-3	CASRVGGGQTDTQYF